The clone carrying this T cell receptor (beta chain) occurred a few times. Its antigen is as yet unknown. The TCR beta libraries were generated through quantitative 5'-RACE incorporating molecular barcodes. TCRdb processed the 5' RACE reads anew with MiXCR; each CDR3 protein has one entry. Seen here are around 140,000 distinct CDR3 sequences, more than 9.5% observed once, and the top ten hold about 4%. Trimming took off 2 bases at V and 4 bases at J, with 9 bases between the two ends. The V gene's germline CDR1 is KGHSH and CDR2 LQKENI. CDR3 length: 14 residues. The sample belongs to a study of CD8 T cells in ankylosing spondylitis. Overall study results and limits: With a CD8+ phenotype, disease-linked clones were relatively rare in peripheral blood. For ankylosing spondylitis blood, a TCR beta motif of roughly 8 highly homologous variants appeared characteristic. Before this, some motif variants had been reported in reactive arthritis synovial fluid and blood.

This receptor was identified in a female donor with ankylosing spondylitis or in good health (not recorded which). This chain links TRBV18 with TRBJ1-5; D possibly corresponds to TRBD1 (5 bases). What was sequenced was blood, either unsorted or a sorted T cell fraction (not recorded which). CDR3 residues: CASSPVEGNQPQHF. CDR3 nucleotides: TGTGCCAGCTCACCAGTGGAGGGGAATCAGCCCCAGCATTTT.